This TCR beta chain was sequenced for a study of blood T cell repertoires in COVID-19. As for the study in general: Some COVID-19 samples were acute and others convalescent; all came from the United States, Italy and Spain.

Profiled with immunoSEQ multiplex PCR; TCRdb holds only in-frame clones, not every one. The table lists roughly 200,000 clones, around 80% of them singletons. Germline CDR1 reads MNHNS; CDR2 reads SASEGT. V dropped 0 bases and J dropped 6 bases, with 12 bases sitting between them. CDR3 length equals 14 residues. This sequence was found in a woman of 80 years or more with active or convalescent COVID-19. Sequences were obtained from peripheral blood. The chain uses TRBV6-1 and TRBJ2-7; weak D call: TRBD2 (6 bases). The CDR3 protein is CASSEAWWGGEQYF. CDR3 nucleotides: TGTGCCAGCAGTGAAGCATGGTGGGGAGGCGAGCAGTACTTC.